This TCR beta chain is drawn from a study of blood T cell repertoires in COVID-19 (dated by TCRdb to about 2020). A note on the overall study: Samples covering the acute and convalescent phases of COVID-19 were provided by collaborators in the United States, Italy and Spain. Deeply sampled blood TCRbeta repertoires from subjects exposed to, actively infected with, or recovered from COVID-19 were included in the dataset. A de-identified subject ID, COVID-19 status, age in years and sex were almost always included in the sample metadata. The prospective study material was composed of cDNA or gDNA derived from T cells, B-cell-depleted T cells, or PBMCs. The repertoires were released in a freely available public database intended as a resource for research on the immune response to SARS-CoV-2. Where available, HLA class I and class II types were taken from metadata supplied by the sample provider and were not determined by assay-based typing. Samples came from the ongoing ImmuneRACE study (first 160 participants) plus 1,254 subjects from 6 global collaborators. General findings and caveats noted by the study authors: The amount of clinical and demographic metadata varied by source and participant and was provided uncurated.

TCRbeta CDR3 regions were amplified from genomic DNA using the immunoSEQ Assay, a bias-controlled multiplex PCR. In the paper's pipeline: Within the assay, amplification of reference gene primers was used to estimate how many nucleated cells each sample contained. To quantify the absolute abundance of each unique TCRbeta CDR3 rearrangement, sequence reads were collapsed and filtered. For each sample, productive Simpson clonality was calculated as the square root of Simpson's diversity index over productive rearrangements. Here the immuneACCESS table is served through TCRdb, limited to in-frame sequences with V and J called. Missing clones are a known gap in these copies; in checked studies unresolved V genes cover under half, and the rest lacks a known reason. V, J and clone size were drawn from that table, and D and trimming were deduced from the DNA. Within this sample are approximately 280,000 clones, with 70% to 90% of them counted one time only. The top ten clones comprise under 15% of the sample.

Including the terminal cysteine and phenylalanine, the CDR3 comprises 17 residues. Only CDR3 DNA remains: 51 bases, in frame from the first base. Trimming leaves V shorter by 1 base and J shorter by 2 bases, with the junction holding 7 bases beyond the gene matches. CDR1 MGHRA and CDR2 YSYEKL are derived from the germline V gene. Points on this clone: Its antigen is unknown. No per-base quality is available; no much larger clone lies one base away.

The collaborating institutions used their own protocols to collect whole blood in K2EDTA tubes. For TCRbeta analysis, collaborators shipped samples in one of three forms: frozen whole blood, isolated PBMCs, or DNA extracted from either of those sample types. The sequence was collected from a woman aged 55 to 70 with acute or convalescent COVID-19. The sequenced material came from peripheral blood. The chain joins TRBV4-1 to TRBJ2-5; 10 junctional bases match TRBD2. The CDR3 region has the sequence CASSQVGLAVPQETQYF. The bases read TGCGCCAGCAGCCAAGTTGGACTAGCGGTCCCGCAAGAGACCCAGTACTTC.